The rows below give T cell receptor beta chains drawn from one sample of a study of TIL therapy for anti-PD-1-resistant metastatic lung cancer. The protocol was immunoSEQ multiplex PCR, while the TCRdb copy is restricted to in-frame clones and leaves out a portion. The table records tens of thousands of clones, around 87% of them present only once. This sample comprised blood, obtained at baseline. These receptors all stem from a person between 25 and 80 years old with non-small cell lung cancer. CDR3s include the opening cysteine and the closing phenylalanine or tryptophan. A D gene is named only where the DNA matches it firmly. The listing skips clone size in some rows; elsewhere it reads once, few, many or a size class.

>TRBV19|-|TRBD1|TRBJ1-1
TGTGCCAGTAGTAGACAGGGCGCGAACACTGAAGCTTTCTTT
CASSRQGANTEAFF
>TRBV5-1|-|TRBD1|TRBJ1-3
TGCGCCAGCAGCTCGACAGGGGGAAACACCATATATTTT
CASSSTGGNTIYF
>TRBV15|-|TRBD1|TRBJ1-4
TGTGCCACCAGCTCTAGGACAGGGAGCAGTGAAAAACTGTTTTTT
CATSSRTGSSEKLFF
>TRBV6-6|few|-|TRBJ2-1
TGTGCCAGCAGCTATACGACTAGCTCCTACAATGAGCAGTTCTTC
CASSYTTSSYNEQFF
>TRBV9|-|-|TRBJ1-5
TGTGCCAGCAGCGCGCAGGGAAATAGCAATCAGCCCCAGCATTTT
CASSAQGNSNQPQHF
>TRBV7-8|-|-|TRBJ2-3
TGTGCCAGCAGCTTACGGGGCCGTCCGCTGGATACGCAGTATTTT
CASSLRGRPLDTQYF
>TRBV4-2|once|-|TRBJ2-1
TGTGCCAGCAGCCCCACGGCGGGACAGTCCCCCCAGGAGCAGTTCTTC
CASSPTAGQSPQEQFF
>TRBV20-1|-|-|TRBJ1-2
TGCAGTGCTAGTGTGCCGACCAACTATGGCTACACCTTC
CSASVPTNYGYTF
>TRBV7-7|-|TRBD2|TRBJ2-5
TGTGCCAGCAGCCTCGGGACTAGCGGGAGGAAGGAGACCCAGTACTTC
CASSLGTSGRKETQYF
>TRBV28|-|TRBD1|TRBJ1-2
TGTGCCAGCAGTTTATTGACAGGGAAGGACTATGGCTACACCTTC
CASSLLTGKDYGYTF
>TRBV4-1|few|TRBD1|TRBJ1-4
TGCGCCAGCAGCCACCAGGGGGATGAAAAACTGTTTTTT
CASSHQGDEKLFF
>TRBV7-2|few|-|TRBJ2-7
TGTGCCAGCAGCTTAGGGGAAAAGTACGAGCAGTACTTC
CASSLGEKYEQYF
>TRBV6-5|once|-|TRBJ2-7
TGTGCCAGCAGGACAGTTTCGGGGGAGCAGTACTTC
CASRTVSGEQYF
>TRBV4-1|-|-|TRBJ2-3
TGCGCCAGCAGCCAAGATTTGCTAGCGAGTACAGATACGCAGTATTTT
CASSQDLLASTDTQYF
>TRBV6-1|-|TRBD1|TRBJ1-5
TGTGCCAGCAGTGAATCCCTCGTAGTGGGGACAGTCAATGTTCAGCCCCAGCATTTT
CASSESLVVGTVNVQPQHF
>TRBV29-1|-|-|TRBJ2-2
TGCAGCGTTGAAAAGGGGGGATTGAACACCGGGGAGCTGTTTTTT
CSVEKGGLNTGELFF
>TRBV7-2|-|TRBD1|TRBJ1-2
TGTGCCAGCAGCCCCTGGACAGGGATGAACTATGGCTACACCTTC
CASSPWTGMNYGYTF
>TRBV5-6|-|-|TRBJ2-7
TGTGCCAGCACCCCCAGCGAGCAGTACTTC
CASTPSEQYF
>TRBV3-1/TRBV3-2|-|TRBD2|TRBJ2-7
TGTGCCAGCAGCCAGACTAGCGGGAAGAACGAGCAGTACTTC
CASSQTSGKNEQYF
>TRBV3-1/TRBV3-2|-|-|TRBJ1-6
TGTGCCAGCAGCCAACCCTGGGGGGCCAATAATTCACCCCTCCACTTT
CASSQPWGANNSPLHF
>TRBV6-5|once|-|TRBJ1-5
TGTGCCAGCGGGGAACTACGTCAGCCCCAGCATTTT
CASGELRQPQHF
>TRBV5-6|-|-|TRBJ1-1
TGTGCCAGCAGCTTGGTAGGCATGAACACTGAAGCTTTCTTT
CASSLVGMNTEAFF
>TRBV4-1|-|TRBD1|TRBJ2-7
TGCGCCAGCAGCCATGAGCCCAGGACAGGTTTCTCCTACGAGCAGTACTTC
CASSHEPRTGFSYEQYF
>TRBV2|-|-|TRBJ2-7
TGTGCCAGCAGTTGGGACTCATTCCCTTCCGAGCAGTACTTC
CASSWDSFPSEQYF
>TRBV27|-|TRBD2|TRBJ2-3
TGTGCCAGCAGTTCGGGACTAGCGGGAGTGGGTGGCACAGATACGCAGTATTTT
CASSSGLAGVGGTDTQYF
>TRBV3-1/TRBV3-2|-|-|TRBJ2-7
TGTGCCAGCAGCCAAGGAATATCAGAAGAGCAGTACTTC
CASSQGISEEQYF
>TRBV6-5|-|-|TRBJ2-3
TGTGCCAGCAGGCTCGTTAGCACAGATACGCAGTATTTT
CASRLVSTDTQYF
>TRBV10-3|-|TRBD1|TRBJ2-7
TGTGCCATCAGCAGACAGGGCCAGGACTACGAGCAGTACTTC
CAISRQGQDYEQYF
>TRBV2|-|-|TRBJ1-1
TGTGCCAGCAGTGAAGCGGATTCCACTGAAGCTTTCTTT
CASSEADSTEAFF
>TRBV5-4|-|-|TRBJ2-3
TGTGCCAGCAGCTCAAATGGAGATACGCAGTATTTT
CASSSNGDTQYF
>TRBV5-8|-|TRBD2|TRBJ2-7
TGTGCCAGTACTACGGGACTAGCGGGAGGATCCTACGAGCAGTACTTC
CASTTGLAGGSYEQYF
>TRBV19|-|TRBD1|TRBJ1-6
TGTGCCAGTAGTACGGGGACAGGGGTTAATTCACCCCTCCACTTT
CASSTGTGVNSPLHF
>TRBV2|few|-|TRBJ1-5
TGTGCCAGCAGTACCCGGGACTACAATCAGCCCCAGCATTTT
CASSTRDYNQPQHF
>TRBV4-1|-|-|TRBJ1-5
TGCGCCAGCAGCCTTAGTCCCGATCAGCCCCAGCATTTT
CASSLSPDQPQHF
>TRBV12-3/TRBV12-4|-|-|TRBJ1-4
TGTGCCAGCAGTTCCTTAAATGAAAAACTGTTTTTT
CASSSLNEKLFF
>TRBV6-6|-|-|TRBJ1-2
TGTGCCAGCACTCGGACAGTCTATGGCTACACCTTC
CASTRTVYGYTF
>TRBV29-1|-|TRBD1|TRBJ2-1
TGCAGCGTTGGGGACAGAGCAACCCGAGAGCAGTTCTTC
CSVGDRATREQFF
>TRBV5-1|-|-|TRBJ2-7
TGCGCCAGCAGCTTGGCTGGGGGTTCTGACGAGCAGTACTTC
CASSLAGGSDEQYF
>TRBV11-2|-|-|TRBJ1-1
TGTGCCAGCACCTTGTATGGGGGGACCACTGAAGCTTTCTTT
CASTLYGGTTEAFF
>TRBV6-6|-|TRBD2|TRBJ2-7
TGTGCCAGCAGTTACTCCCATGCGGGAGGAACGAACGAGCAGTACTTC
CASSYSHAGGTNEQYF
>TRBV28|-|TRBD1|TRBJ2-4
TGTGCCAGCAGTTTACAGGGGGCCCCCAAAAACATTCAGTACTTC
CASSLQGAPKNIQYF
>TRBV27|-|-|TRBJ2-3
TGTGCCAGCAGTTCCAACCAGGGACCAGATACGCAGTATTTT
CASSSNQGPDTQYF
>TRBV4-1|-|-|TRBJ1-2
TGCGCCAGCAGCCAAGATGTTGGCGGGCCCTATGGCTACACCTTC
CASSQDVGGPYGYTF
>TRBV2|-|-|TRBJ2-3
TGTGCCAGCAGTGACCCCCTCACCTGGACAGCTATAGATACGCAGTATTTT
CASSDPLTWTAIDTQYF
>TRBV3-1/TRBV3-2|-|-|TRBJ1-2
TGTGCCAGCAGCCGCGTAAATAATGGCTACACCTTC
CASSRVNNGYTF
>TRBV28|-|TRBD1|TRBJ1-4
TGTGCCAGCAGTTTGCTCAACAGGGGGAGGTTCGAAAAACTGTTTTTT
CASSLLNRGRFEKLFF
>TRBV18|-|TRBD1|TRBJ1-5
TGTGCCAGCTCCCCGGGACAGGGAAGTCAGGAGCCCCAGCATTTT
CASSPGQGSQEPQHF
>TRBV3-1/TRBV3-2|-|TRBD1|TRBJ1-6
TGTGCCAGCAGCCAGAAACAGGGGGGCAATTCACCCCTCCACTTT
CASSQKQGGNSPLHF
>TRBV10-3|-|TRBD2|TRBJ2-7
TGTGCCATCAGGGGAAATAGCGGGAGGTCCTACGAGCAGTACTTC
CAIRGNSGRSYEQYF
>TRBV30|-|-|TRBJ1-5
TGTGCCTGGAGTGGGGGATCCGGCTTTGGCAATCAGCCCCAGCATTTT
CAWSGGSGFGNQPQHF
>TRBV3-1/TRBV3-2|-|TRBD1|TRBJ1-1
TGTGCCAGCAGCCAAGAACTGGACAGGGTGGCTGAAGCTTTCTTT
CASSQELDRVAEAFF
>TRBV7-9|-|TRBD2|TRBJ2-1
TGTGCCAGCACCAAGTTAGGGCTAGCGGAAGGATTGGCCTACAATGAGCAGTTCTTC
CASTKLGLAEGLAYNEQFF
>TRBV7-3|-|TRBD1|TRBJ1-2
TGTGCCAGCAGCTTAGGACAGGGTTATGGCTACACCTTC
CASSLGQGYGYTF